Sequencing of this T cell receptor (beta chain) was carried out in a study of blood T cell repertoires in COVID-19. Study details: Acute and convalescent COVID-19 specimens originated in the United States, Italy and Spain. PBMCs, B-cell-depleted T cells, or T cells were the source of the cDNA or gDNA that made up the material.

Germline V gives CDR1 SGHNT, CDR2 YENEEA. The CDR3 is made up of 14 amino acids. V dropped 5 bases and J dropped 0; count of bases not matched to a gene: 4. Data came from immunoSEQ multiplex PCR; TCRdb stores just in-frame clones and leaves some out. The sample yields around 43,000 clones, roughly nine tenths seen once. The clonotype originates from a man aged 50-59 years in a cohort sampled during active COVID-19. The sequencing sample was made of peripheral blood. The rearrangement joins TRBV11-3 to TRBJ2-7; 7 bases line up with TRBD1. CDR3 sequence reads: CASSPAGGSYEQYF. The DNA for the CDR3 is TGTGCCAGCAGCCCGGCAGGGGGCTCCTACGAGCAGTACTTC. The full variable domain, in which reference TRBV11-3 and TRBJ2-7 provide the parts outside the CDR3, is EAGVVQSPRYKIIEKKQPVAFWCNPISGHNTLYWYLQNLGQGPELLIRYENEEAVDDSQLPKDRFSAERLKGVDSTLKIQPAELGDSAVYLCASSPAGGSYEQYFGPGTRLTVT.